What follows is one TCR beta chain and its context. The sample belongs to a study of blood T cell repertoires in COVID-19. As for the study in general: The study drew acute and convalescent COVID-19 samples from the United States, Italy and Spain. The analysed material was cDNA or gDNA that came from T cells, B-cell-depleted T cells, or PBMCs.

Original processing methods: How many nucleated cells were present was estimated from reference gene primer amplification. Generated by immunoSEQ multiplex PCR, the TCRdb table keeps only in-frame clones and is missing some. That table is the source of V, J and clone size, and D and trimming were worked out from the DNA. The table lists approximately 110,000 clones, 88% of them singletons. J lost 5 bases, V lost 0 bases, and 5 bases had no gene match. Germline CDR1 reads SGHNT; CDR2 reads YYREEE (reference sequence). CDR3 length equals 15 residues. This clonotype was sampled from a woman between 50 and 59 years old with active or convalescent COVID-19. The V and J genes are TRBV5-4 and TRBJ2-7; the match to TRBD2 covers 10 bases. The sample comprised peripheral blood. The CDR3: CASSLASGSRHEQYF. The CDR3 DNA is TGTGCCAGCAGCTTGGCTAGCGGGAGTCGGCACGAGCAGTACTTC.